This TCR beta chain is from a study of patients and donors after allogeneic stem cell transplantation. TCRdb used MiXCR to reprocess the RT-PCR reads, holding one entry per CDR3 protein. The data contain about 200,000 distinct CDR3 sequences, around two fifths of them singletons. V gave up 6 bases and J gave up 5 bases; unmatched junction bases: 7. Germline V gene lookup returns CDR1 ENHRY and CDR2 SYGVKD. The CDR3 consists of 14 residues. This clonotype was sampled from a human donor who was either an allogeneic HSCT recipient or a stem cell or donor lymphocyte infusion donor (not recorded which). It is not recorded whose cells these are; they may come from a transplant donor. The chain carries TRBV10-3 and TRBJ1-2; TRBD1 agrees at 9 bases. Sequencing used blood, either unsorted or a sorted T cell fraction (not recorded which). CDR3 nucleotides: TGTGCCATCAGGACGGACAGGGGCAGTTATGGCTACACCTTC. Translation: CAIRTDRGSYGYTF.